This T cell receptor (beta chain) is drawn from a study of T cell responses to AZD1222 COVID-19 vaccine. Study-wide results and limits: Rises in breadth and depth of Spike-specific TCRs came after two AZD1222 doses. Donors skewed white British and female; clonal diversity was possibly underestimated.

Here immunoSEQ multiplex PCR was the method, and the copy in TCRdb shows in-frame clones only, minus some. The sample shows more than 150,000 clones, 80% to 90% of them seen only once. This CDR3 is built from 12 residues. Germline CDR1 is GTSNPN and CDR2 is SVGIG (reference sequence). The ends were cut back, 2 bases at V and 4 bases at J, with 8 bases in the middle. For this clone: The antigen remains undetermined.

The chain links TRBV30 to TRBJ1-1; D possibly corresponds to TRBD1 (5 bases). This sequence was found in an adult who received the AZD1222 COVID-19 vaccine. The sample was peripheral blood, taken 28 days after the second AZD1222 dose. Written as DNA, the CDR3 is TGTGCCTGGAGTCGGGGGGGCACTGAAGCTTTCTTT. This encodes CAWSRGGTEAFF.